What follows is one T cell receptor (beta chain) and its context. The antigen remains unidentified. Germline-derived CDR1 and CDR2 are SGDLS and YYNGEE. Trimming stripped 7 bases from V and 4 bases from J, with 12 bases between. This CDR3 has 13 residues. This sample was taken from a study of T cells in localized non-small cell lung cancer. Study findings and constraints: In adjacent lung, a median around 52 of the top 100 tumor clones were found.

The method was immunoSEQ multiplex PCR; TCRdb's version includes in-frame clones alone and lacks a portion of them. The table shows 960 or so clones, with around 21% occurring only once. Here the sequenced sample was normal lung tissue next to the tumor, taken before any cancer treatment. The clonotype was recovered from a male donor aged 60 or over with stage III lung adenocarcinoma. The rearrangement links TRBV9 to TRBJ1-5; TRBD1 might be the D (6 bases). CDR3 sequence reads: CASQPGANQPQHF. DNA for the CDR3: TGTGCCAGCCAGCCGGGGGCTAATCAGCCCCAGCATTTT.